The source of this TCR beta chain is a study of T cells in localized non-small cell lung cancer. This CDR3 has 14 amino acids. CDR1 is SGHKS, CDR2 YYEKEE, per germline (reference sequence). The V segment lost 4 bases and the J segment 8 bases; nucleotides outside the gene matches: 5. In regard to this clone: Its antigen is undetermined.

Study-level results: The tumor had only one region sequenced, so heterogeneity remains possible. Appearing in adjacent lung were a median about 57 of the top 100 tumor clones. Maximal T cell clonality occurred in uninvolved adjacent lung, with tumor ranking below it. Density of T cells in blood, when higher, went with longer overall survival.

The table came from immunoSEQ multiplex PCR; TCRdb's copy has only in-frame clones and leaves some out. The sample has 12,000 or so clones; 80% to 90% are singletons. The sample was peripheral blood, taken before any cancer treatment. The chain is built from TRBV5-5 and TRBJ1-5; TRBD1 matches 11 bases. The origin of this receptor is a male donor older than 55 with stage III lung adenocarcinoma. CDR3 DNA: TGTGCCAGCAGCGTAGCGGGACAGGGGGAGCCCCAGCATTTT. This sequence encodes CASSVAGQGEPQHF.